This T cell receptor beta chain derives from a study of T cell repertoires in cytomegalovirus infection. Each CDR3 protein is one row after TCRdb ran MiXCR on the reads. The data contain 450,000 to 650,000 distinct CDR3 sequences, 40% of them singletons. The CDR3 runs 14 residues. V was cut by 1 base and J by 4 bases, with 8 bases left in between. This clonotype turned up a few times. Its matching antigen is unknown. This chain connects TRBV12-3 or TRBV12-4 to TRBJ1-3, with D unresolved. Sequencing used cultured PBMCs, obtained from culture after CMV antigen stimulation. This sequence was found in a human donor in good health (CMV status not recorded). Some clones in this sample may be carry-over from other donors' samples. The CDR3 DNA reads as TGTGCCAGCAGTTTAGTTCTTCGGGGAAACACCATATATTTT. Translation gives CASSLVLRGNTIYF.